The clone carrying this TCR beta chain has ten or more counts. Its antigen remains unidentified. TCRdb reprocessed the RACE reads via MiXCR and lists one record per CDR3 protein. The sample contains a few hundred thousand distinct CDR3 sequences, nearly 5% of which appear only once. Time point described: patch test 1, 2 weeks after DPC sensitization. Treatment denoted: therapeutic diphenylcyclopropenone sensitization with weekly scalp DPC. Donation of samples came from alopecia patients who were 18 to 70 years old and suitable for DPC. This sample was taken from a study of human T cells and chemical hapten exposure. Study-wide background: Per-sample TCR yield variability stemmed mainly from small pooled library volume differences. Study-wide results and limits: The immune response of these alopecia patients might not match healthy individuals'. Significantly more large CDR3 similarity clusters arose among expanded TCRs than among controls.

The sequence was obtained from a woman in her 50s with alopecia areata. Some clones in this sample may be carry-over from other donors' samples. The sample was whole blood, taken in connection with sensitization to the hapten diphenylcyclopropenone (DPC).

CDR3 in amino acids: CASSLVGDLPYEQYF. CDR3 DNA sequence: TGTGCCAGCAGCTTGGTCGGAGACCTACCCTACGAGCAGTACTTC. This chain connects TRBV5-6 to TRBJ2-7; D remains unclear. CDR3 length equals 15 residues. The ends were cut back, 0 bases at V and 2 bases at J, with 12 bases in the middle. The germline V gene encodes CDR1 SGHDT and CDR2 YYEEEE.